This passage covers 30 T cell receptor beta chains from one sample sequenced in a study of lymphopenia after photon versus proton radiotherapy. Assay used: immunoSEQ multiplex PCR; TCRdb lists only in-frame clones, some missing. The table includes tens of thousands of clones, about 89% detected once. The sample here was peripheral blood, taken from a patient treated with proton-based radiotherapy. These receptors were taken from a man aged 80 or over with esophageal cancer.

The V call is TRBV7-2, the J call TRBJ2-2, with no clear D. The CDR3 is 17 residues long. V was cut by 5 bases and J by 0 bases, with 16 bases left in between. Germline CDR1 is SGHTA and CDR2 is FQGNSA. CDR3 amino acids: CASSPHGGISNTGELFF. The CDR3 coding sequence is TGTGCCAGCAGCCCCCATGGCGGTATTTCGAACACCGGGGAGCTGTTTTTT.

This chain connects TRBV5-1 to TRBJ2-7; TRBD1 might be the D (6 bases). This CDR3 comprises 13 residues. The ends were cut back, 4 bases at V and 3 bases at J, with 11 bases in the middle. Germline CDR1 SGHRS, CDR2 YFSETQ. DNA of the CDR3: TGCGCCAGCAGCGCGGACAGCCGCTACGAGCAGTACTTC. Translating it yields CASSADSRYEQYF.

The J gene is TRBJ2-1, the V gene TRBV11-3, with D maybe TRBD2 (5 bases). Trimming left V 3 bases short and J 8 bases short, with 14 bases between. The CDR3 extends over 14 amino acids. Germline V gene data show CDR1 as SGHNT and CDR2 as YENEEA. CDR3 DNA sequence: TGTGCCAGCAGCTTGCTCCGAGGGTTCGATGAGCAGTTCTTC. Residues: CASSLLRGFDEQFF. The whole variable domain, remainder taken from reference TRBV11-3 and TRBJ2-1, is EAGVVQSPRYKIIEKKQPVAFWCNPISGHNTLYWYLQNLGQGPELLIRYENEEAVDDSQLPKDRFSAERLKGVDSTLKIQPAELGDSAVYLCASSLLRGFDEQFFGPGTRLTVL.

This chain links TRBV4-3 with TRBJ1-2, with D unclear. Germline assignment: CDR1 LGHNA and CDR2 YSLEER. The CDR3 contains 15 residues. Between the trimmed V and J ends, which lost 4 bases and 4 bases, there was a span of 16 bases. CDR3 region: CASSLSPGGPYGYTF. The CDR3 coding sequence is TGCGCCAGCAGCCTCAGTCCGGGAGGTCCCTATGGCTACACCTTC.

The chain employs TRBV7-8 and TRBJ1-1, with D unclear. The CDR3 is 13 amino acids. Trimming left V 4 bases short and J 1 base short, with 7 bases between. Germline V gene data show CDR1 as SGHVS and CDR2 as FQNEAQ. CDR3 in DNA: TGTGCCAGCAGCTCCGGACGGAACACTGAAGCTTTCTTT. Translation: CASSSGRNTEAFF.

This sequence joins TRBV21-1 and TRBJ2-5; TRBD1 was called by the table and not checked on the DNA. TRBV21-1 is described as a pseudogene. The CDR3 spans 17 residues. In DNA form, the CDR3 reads TGTGCCAGCAGCCCCCAACCCCCCGGGACAGCTAAAGAGACCCAGTACTTC. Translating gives CASSPQPPGTAKETQYF.

The CDR3 DNA reads as TGTGCCAGCAGCTTAAGCGGACACTATGGCTACACCTTC. Its protein product is CASSLSGHYGYTF. J is TRBJ1-2 and V is TRBV7-3; D remains unclear. This CDR3 spans 13 amino acids. V lost 1 base and J lost 3, with 6 bases in between. From germline, CDR1 is SGHTA and CDR2 FQGTGA.

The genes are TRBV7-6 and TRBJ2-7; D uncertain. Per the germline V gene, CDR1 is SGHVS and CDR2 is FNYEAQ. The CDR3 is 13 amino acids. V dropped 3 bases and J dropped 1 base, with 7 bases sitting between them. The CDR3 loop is CASSFGQSYEQYF. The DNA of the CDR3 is TGTGCCAGCAGCTTTGGCCAATCCTACGAGCAGTACTTC.

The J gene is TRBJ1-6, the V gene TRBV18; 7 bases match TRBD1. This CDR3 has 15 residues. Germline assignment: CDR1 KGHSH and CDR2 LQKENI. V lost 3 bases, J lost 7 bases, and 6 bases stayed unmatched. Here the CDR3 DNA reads TGTGCCAGCTCACCCTTAAGGGACAGAAATTCACCCCTCCACTTT. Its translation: CASSPLRDRNSPLHF.

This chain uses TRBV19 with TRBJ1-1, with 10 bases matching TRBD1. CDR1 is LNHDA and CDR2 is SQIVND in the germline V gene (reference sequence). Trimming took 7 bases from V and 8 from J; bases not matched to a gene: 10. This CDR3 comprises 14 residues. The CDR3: CASNRQGARQEAFF. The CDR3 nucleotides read TGTGCCAGTAATAGACAGGGGGCGAGACAAGAAGCTTTCTTT.

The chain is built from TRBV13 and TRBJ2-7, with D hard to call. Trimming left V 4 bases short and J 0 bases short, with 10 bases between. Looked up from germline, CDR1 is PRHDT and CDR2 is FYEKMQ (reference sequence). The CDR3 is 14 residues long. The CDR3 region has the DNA TGTGCCAGCAGCTCCTCGAGGAGCTCCTACGAGCAGTACTTC. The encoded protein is CASSSSRSSYEQYF.

The CDR3 nucleotides read TGTGCCAGCAGCCCGGACAGGGGAAACACCGGGGAGCTGTTTTTT. The encoded protein is CASSPDRGNTGELFF. This sequence joins TRBV11-3 and TRBJ2-2; 9 bases are shared with TRBD1. Per the germline V gene, CDR1 is SGHNT and CDR2 is YENEEA. V lost 5 bases to trimming and J lost 2 bases; unmatched junction nucleotides: 3. The CDR3 sequence is 15 residues long.

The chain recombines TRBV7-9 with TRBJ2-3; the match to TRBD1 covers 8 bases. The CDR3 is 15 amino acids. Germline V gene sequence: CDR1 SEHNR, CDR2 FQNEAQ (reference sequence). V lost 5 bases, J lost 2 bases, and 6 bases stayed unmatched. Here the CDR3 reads CASSQGQVSTDTQYF. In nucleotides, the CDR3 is TGTGCCAGCAGCCAGGGACAGGTTTCCACAGATACGCAGTATTTT.

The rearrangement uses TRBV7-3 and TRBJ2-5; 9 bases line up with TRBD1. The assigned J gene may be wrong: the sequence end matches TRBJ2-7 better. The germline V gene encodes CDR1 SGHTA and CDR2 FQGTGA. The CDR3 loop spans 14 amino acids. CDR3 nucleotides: TGTGCCAGCAGCATCGGGACAGGGTTCAACGAGCAGTACTTC. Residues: CASSIGTGFNEQYF.

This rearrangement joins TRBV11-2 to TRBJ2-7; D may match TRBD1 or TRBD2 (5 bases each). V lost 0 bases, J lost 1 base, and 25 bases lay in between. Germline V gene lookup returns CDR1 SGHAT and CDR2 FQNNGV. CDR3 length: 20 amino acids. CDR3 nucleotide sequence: TGTGCCAGCAGCTTAGATTTTGGGCCAGCCCCGGGGCGAAAATCCTACGAGCAGTACTTC. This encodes CASSLDFGPAPGRKSYEQYF.

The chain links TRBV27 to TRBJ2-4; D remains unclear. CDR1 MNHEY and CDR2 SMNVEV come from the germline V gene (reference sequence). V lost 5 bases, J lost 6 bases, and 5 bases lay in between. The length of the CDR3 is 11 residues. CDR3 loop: CASSRANIQYF. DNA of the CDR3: TGTGCCAGCAGTAGGGCAAACATTCAGTACTTC.

The CDR3 spells CATSEQGNFNTDTQYF. The DNA of the CDR3 is TGTGCCACCAGCGAACAGGGGAACTTTAACACAGATACGCAGTATTTT. This chain connects TRBV15 to TRBJ2-3, with TRBD1 identical over 7 bases. CDR1 is LNHNV and CDR2 is YYDKDF in the germline V gene (reference sequence). J gave up 2 bases and V 5 bases, and 10 bases lay outside the gene matches. The CDR3 spans 16 residues.

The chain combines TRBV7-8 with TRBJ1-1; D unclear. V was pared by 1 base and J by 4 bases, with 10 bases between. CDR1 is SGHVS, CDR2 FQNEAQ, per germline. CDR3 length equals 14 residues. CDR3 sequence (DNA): TGTGCCAGCAGCTTAGTGGGTGTGAGCACTGAAGCTTTCTTT. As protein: CASSLVGVSTEAFF.

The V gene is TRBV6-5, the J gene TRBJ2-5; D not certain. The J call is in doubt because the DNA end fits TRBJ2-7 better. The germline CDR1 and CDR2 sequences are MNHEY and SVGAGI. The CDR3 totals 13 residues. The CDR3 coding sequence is TGTGCCAGCAGTTACGCAGGTCCCTACGAGCAGTACTTC. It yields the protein CASSYAGPYEQYF.

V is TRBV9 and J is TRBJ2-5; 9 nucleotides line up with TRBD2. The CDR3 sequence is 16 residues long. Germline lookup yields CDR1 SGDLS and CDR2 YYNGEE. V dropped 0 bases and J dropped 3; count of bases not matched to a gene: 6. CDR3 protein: CASSVDGGLAEETQYF. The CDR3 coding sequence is TGTGCCAGCAGCGTAGATGGGGGACTAGCAGAAGAGACCCAGTACTTC.

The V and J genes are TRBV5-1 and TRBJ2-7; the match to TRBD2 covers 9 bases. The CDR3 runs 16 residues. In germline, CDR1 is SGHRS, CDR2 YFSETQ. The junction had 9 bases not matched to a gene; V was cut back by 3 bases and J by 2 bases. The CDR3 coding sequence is TGCGCCAGCAGCTATGAAGGACTAGCGTCGCCCTACGAGCAGTACTTC. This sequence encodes CASSYEGLASPYEQYF.

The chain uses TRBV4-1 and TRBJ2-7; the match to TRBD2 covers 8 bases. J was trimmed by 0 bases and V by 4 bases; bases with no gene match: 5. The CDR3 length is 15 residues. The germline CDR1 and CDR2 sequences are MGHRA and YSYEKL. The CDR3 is CASSPRAGGSYEQYF. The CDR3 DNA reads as TGCGCCAGCAGCCCGCGTGCGGGAGGCTCCTACGAGCAGTACTTC.

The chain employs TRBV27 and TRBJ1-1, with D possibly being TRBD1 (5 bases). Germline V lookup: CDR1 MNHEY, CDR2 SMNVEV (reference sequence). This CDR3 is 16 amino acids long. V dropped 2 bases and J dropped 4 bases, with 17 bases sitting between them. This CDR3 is CASSLPTGRGITEAFF. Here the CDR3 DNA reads TGTGCCAGCAGTTTACCCACTGGGAGGGGAATCACTGAAGCTTTCTTT.

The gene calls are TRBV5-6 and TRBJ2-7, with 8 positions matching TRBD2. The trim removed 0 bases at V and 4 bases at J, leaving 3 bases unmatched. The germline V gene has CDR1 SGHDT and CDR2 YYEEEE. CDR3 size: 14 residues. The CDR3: CASSLELAAYEQYF. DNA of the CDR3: TGTGCCAGCAGCTTGGAACTAGCGGCTTACGAGCAGTACTTC. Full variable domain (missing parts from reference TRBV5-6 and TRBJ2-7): DAGVTQSPTHLIKTRGQQVTLRCSPKSGHDTVSWYQQALGQGPQFIFQYYEEEERQRGNFPDRFSGHQFPNYSSELNVNALLLGDSALYLCASSLELAAYEQYFGPGTRLTVT.

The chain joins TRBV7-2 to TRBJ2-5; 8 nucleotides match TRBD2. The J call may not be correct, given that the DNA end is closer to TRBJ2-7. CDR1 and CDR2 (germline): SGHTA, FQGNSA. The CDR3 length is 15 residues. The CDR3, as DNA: TGTGCCAGCAGCCTAGTGTCCGGGGGGGCATACGAGCAGTACTTC. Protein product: CASSLVSGGAYEQYF.

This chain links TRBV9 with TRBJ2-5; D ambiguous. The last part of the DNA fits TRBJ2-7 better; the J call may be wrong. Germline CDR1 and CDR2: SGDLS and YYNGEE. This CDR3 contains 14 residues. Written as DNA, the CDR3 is TGTGCCAGCAGCGTACGAGCGTATACCTACGAGCAGTACTTC. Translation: CASSVRAYTYEQYF.

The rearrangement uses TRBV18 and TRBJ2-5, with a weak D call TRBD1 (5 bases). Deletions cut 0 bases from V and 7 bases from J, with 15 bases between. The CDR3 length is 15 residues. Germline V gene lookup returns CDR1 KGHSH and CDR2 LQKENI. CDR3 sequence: CASSPPFRAQGTQYF. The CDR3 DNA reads TGTGCCAGCTCACCACCGTTTAGGGCCCAGGGGACCCAGTACTTC.

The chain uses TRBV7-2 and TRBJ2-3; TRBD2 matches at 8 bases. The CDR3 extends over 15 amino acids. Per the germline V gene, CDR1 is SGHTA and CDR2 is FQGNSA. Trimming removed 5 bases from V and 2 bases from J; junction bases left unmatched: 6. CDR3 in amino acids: CASSLRGGYTDTQYF. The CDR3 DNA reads TGTGCCAGCAGCCTCCGGGGGGGGTACACAGATACGCAGTATTTT.

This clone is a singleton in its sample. The CDR3 protein is CASSLLAGGLYNEQFF. In DNA form, the CDR3 reads TGTGCCAGCAGCCTCTTAGCGGGAGGGCTTTACAATGAGCAGTTCTTC. This chain joins TRBV7-2 and TRBJ2-1, with 11 bases fitting TRBD2. Germline trimming cut 5 bases from V and 4 bases from J; bases unmatched to any gene: 7. CDR1 is SGHTA and CDR2 is FQGNSA in the germline V gene. CDR3 length: 16 amino acids.

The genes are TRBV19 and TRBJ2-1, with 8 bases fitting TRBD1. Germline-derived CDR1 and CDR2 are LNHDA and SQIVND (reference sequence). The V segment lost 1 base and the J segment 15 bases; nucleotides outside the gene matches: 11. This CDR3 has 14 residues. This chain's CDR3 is CASSIVDTGTGSFF. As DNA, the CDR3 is TGTGCCAGTAGTATAGTGGACACCGGGACAGGTTCGTTCTTC.